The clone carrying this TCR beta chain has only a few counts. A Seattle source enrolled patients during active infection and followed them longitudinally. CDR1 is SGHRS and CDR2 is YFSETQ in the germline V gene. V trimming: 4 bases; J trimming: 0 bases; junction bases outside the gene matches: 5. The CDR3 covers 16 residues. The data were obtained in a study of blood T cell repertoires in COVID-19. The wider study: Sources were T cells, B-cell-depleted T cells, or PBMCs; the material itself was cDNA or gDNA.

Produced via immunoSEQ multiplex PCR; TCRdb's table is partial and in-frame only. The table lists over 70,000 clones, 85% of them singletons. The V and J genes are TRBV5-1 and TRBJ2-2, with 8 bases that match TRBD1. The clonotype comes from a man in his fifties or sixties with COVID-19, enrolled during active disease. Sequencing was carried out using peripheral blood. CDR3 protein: CASSIEQGANTGELFF. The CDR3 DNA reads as TGCGCCAGCAGCATAGAACAGGGGGCGAACACCGGGGAGCTGTTTTTT.